Included here is one TCR beta chain sequence, with context. The target antigen is unknown. This specimen belongs to a study of shared clonotypes between healthy human individuals. On the study more broadly: A donor's plate count was three for CD4 naive and three for CD4 memory; CD8 naive had two and CD8 memory one.

Naive CD8 cells comprised CD45RO-negative, CCR7-positively selected cells, excluding terminally differentiated effector memory CD45RA+ cells. Everyone who donated was a Caucasian adult who lived in Nashville, Tennessee. Study conclusions and caveats: Among several donors, roughly 5% of naive CD4 clonotypes were found in common. Generation probabilities of non-shared clonotypes were lower (relative to those shared by all four donors).

Germline loops: CDR1 MNHEY, CDR2 SVGAGI. The CDR3 sequence is 15 residues long. Trimming shortened V by 2 bases and J by 3 bases, and 14 bases separated the two germline ends. Here immunoSEQ multiplex PCR was the method, and the copy in TCRdb shows in-frame clones only, minus some. Among approximately 2,200,000 clones, roughly 91% were seen once, and the ten largest hold 1.5% to 2%. The V gene is TRBV6-5, the J gene TRBJ2-7; D uncertain. This receptor was obtained from a man between 18 and 29 years old in good health. Some clones in this sample may be carry-over from other donors' samples. Source material: naive CD8+ T cells from PBMCs. The CDR3 DNA follows: TGTGCCAGCAGTTACCTGGCGACGGAGCTCTACGAGCAGTACTTC. As protein: CASSYLATELYEQYF.